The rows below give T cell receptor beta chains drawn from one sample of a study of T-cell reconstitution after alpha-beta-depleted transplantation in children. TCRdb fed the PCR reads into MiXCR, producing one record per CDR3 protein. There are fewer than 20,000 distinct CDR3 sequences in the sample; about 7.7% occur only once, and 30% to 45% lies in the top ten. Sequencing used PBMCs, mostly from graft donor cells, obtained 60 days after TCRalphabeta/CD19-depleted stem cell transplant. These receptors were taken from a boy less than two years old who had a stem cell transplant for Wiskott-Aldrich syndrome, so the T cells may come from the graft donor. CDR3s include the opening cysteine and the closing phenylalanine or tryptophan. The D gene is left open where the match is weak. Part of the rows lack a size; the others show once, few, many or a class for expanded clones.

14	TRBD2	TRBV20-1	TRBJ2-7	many	CSASWLAGLGEQYF	TGCAGTGCTAGTTGGCTAGCGGGACTAGGCGAGCAGTACTTC
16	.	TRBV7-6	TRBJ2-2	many	CASSHTSGVFAGELFF	TGTGCCAGCAGCCATACCTCAGGGGTGTTCGCCGGGGAGCTGTTTTTT
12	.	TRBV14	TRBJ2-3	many	CASSQDRSSQYF	TGTGCCAGCAGCCAAGATCGGTCCTCGCAGTATTTT
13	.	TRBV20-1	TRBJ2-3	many	CSASLLSLDTQYF	TGCAGTGCTAGTCTCTTATCTCTGGATACGCAGTATTTT
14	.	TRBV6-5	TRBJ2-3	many	CASSYSRSTDTQYF	TGTGCCAGCAGTTACTCGAGGAGCACAGATACGCAGTATTTT
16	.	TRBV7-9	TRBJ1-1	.	CASSTRDLSLNTEAFF	TGTGCCAGCAGCACCCGCGACCTGTCATTGAACACTGAAGCTTTCTTT
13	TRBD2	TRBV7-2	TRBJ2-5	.	CASSLDPSGSQYF	TGTGCCAGCAGCTTGGATCCTAGCGGTAGTCAGTACTTC
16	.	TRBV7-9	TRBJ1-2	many	CASSSRGHPGRYGYTF	TGTGCCAGCAGCTCAAGGGGACACCCGGGCCGCTATGGCTACACCTTC
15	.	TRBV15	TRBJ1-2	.	CATSSRIQGFYGYTF	TGTGCCACCAGCAGTCGGATACAGGGATTCTATGGCTACACCTTC
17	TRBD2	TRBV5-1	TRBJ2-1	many	CASSQTSGRPIYNEQFF	TGCGCCAGCAGCCAGACTAGCGGGAGGCCTATCTACAATGAGCAGTTCTTC
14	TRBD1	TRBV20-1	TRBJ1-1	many	CSASPGTGDTEAFF	TGCAGTGCTAGCCCCGGGACAGGGGACACTGAAGCTTTCTTT
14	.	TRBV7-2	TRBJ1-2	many	CASSPPGGRYGYTF	TGTGCCAGCAGCCCCCCCGGAGGGCGCTATGGCTACACCTTC
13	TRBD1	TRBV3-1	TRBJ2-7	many	CASSSGTAYEQYF	TGTGCCAGCAGCTCAGGGACAGCCTACGAGCAGTACTTC
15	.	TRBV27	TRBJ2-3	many	CASANEAIGTDTQYF	TGTGCCAGCGCAAACGAGGCTATTGGCACAGATACGCAGTATTTT
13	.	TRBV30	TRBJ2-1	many	CACGKSSYNEQFF	TGTGCCTGCGGGAAAAGCTCCTACAATGAGCAGTTCTTC
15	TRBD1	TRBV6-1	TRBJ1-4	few	CASRTGGGTNEKLFF	TGTGCCAGCCGTACAGGGGGGGGAACTAATGAAAAACTGTTTTTT
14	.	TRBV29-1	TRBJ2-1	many	CSVEAVSSYNEQFF	TGCAGCGTTGAAGCGGTAAGCTCCTACAATGAGCAGTTCTTC
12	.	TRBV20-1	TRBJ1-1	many	CSATQGGSEAFF	TGCAGTGCTACGCAGGGAGGCTCTGAAGCTTTCTTT
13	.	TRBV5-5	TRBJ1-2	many	CASSYAQARGYTF	TGTGCCAGCAGCTACGCACAGGCGCGGGGCTACACCTTC
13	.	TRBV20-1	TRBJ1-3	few	CSARGAFGNTIYF	TGCAGTGCTCGCGGGGCTTTCGGAAACACCATATATTTT
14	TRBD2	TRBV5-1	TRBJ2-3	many	CASSRLAGADTQYF	TGCGCCAGCAGCAGATTAGCGGGAGCAGATACGCAGTATTTT
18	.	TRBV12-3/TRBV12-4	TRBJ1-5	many	CASSRTLSASDPNQPQHF	TGTGCCAGCAGCAGAACTCTTTCGGCTTCTGACCCCAATCAGCCCCAGCATTTT
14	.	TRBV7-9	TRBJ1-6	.	CASSRMGGNSPLHF	TGTGCCAGCAGCAGAATGGGGGGGAATTCACCCCTCCACTTT
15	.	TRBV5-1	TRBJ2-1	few	CASSLGGRGNNEQFF	TGCGCCAGCAGCTTGGGTGGGAGAGGGAACAATGAGCAGTTCTTC
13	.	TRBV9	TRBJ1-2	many	CASSVGHNYGYTF	TGTGCCAGCAGCGTAGGACATAACTATGGCTACACCTTC
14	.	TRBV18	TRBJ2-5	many	CASSPSDYSETQYF	TGTGCCAGCTCACCGTCGGACTACTCAGAGACCCAGTACTTC
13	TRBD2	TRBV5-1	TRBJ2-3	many	CASSFLAGGTQYF	TGCGCCAGCAGCTTCCTAGCGGGAGGAACGCAGTATTTT
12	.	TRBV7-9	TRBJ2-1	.	CASSFSAGESFF	TGTGCCAGCAGCTTTAGCGCCGGGGAGTCGTTCTTC
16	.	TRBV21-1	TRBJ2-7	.	CASSKVVQGRTYEQYF	TGTGCCAGCAGCAAAGTAGTCCAGGGTAGGACCTACGAGCAGTACTTC
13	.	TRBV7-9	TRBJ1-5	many	CASTTDSNQPQHF	TGTGCCAGCACCACGGACAGCAATCAGCCCCAGCATTTT
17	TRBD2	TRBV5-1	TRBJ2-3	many	CASSLAWGLLSTDTQYF	TGCGCCAGCAGCTTGGCCTGGGGACTACTTAGCACAGATACGCAGTATTTT
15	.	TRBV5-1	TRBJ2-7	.	CASSLERTPSYEQYF	TGCGCCAGCAGCTTGGAGCGGACCCCCTCCTACGAGCAGTACTTC
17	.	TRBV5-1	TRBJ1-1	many	CASSFLQSRALNTEAFF	TGCGCCAGCAGCTTTCTTCAATCCCGGGCCCTGAACACTGAAGCTTTCTTT
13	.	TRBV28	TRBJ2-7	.	CASSFPTIYEQYF	TGTGCCAGCAGCTTTCCGACCATCTACGAGCAGTACTTC
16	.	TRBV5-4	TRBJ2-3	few	CASSSAKLTSTDTQYF	TGTGCCAGCAGCTCGGCGAAGCTAACTAGCACAGATACGCAGTATTTT
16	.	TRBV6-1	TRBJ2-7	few	CASSHLRQTSSYEQYF	TGTGCCAGCAGCCACCTTCGACAGACTAGCTCCTACGAGCAGTACTTC
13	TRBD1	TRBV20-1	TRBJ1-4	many	CSARQGANEKLFF	TGCAGTGCTAGACAGGGGGCTAATGAAAAACTGTTTTTT
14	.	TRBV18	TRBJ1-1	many	CASSPDSMNTEAFF	TGTGCCAGCTCACCAGACAGCATGAACACTGAAGCTTTCTTT
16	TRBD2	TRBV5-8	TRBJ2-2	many	CASSSEREKRAGELFF	TGTGCCAGCAGCTCTGAGCGGGAGAAGAGGGCCGGGGAGCTGTTTTTT
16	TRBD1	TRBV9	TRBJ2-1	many	CASSARQGRSYNEQFF	TGTGCCAGCAGCGCAAGACAGGGGCGCTCCTACAATGAGCAGTTCTTC
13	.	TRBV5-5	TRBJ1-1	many	CASSSQSNTEAFF	TGTGCCAGCAGCTCTCAGTCGAACACTGAAGCTTTCTTT
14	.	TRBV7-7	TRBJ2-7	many	CASSLNQGRDEQYF	TGTGCCAGCAGCTTAAACCAGGGGAGGGACGAGCAGTACTTC
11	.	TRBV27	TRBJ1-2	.	CASRDTYGYTF	TGTGCCAGCAGGGATACCTATGGCTACACCTTC
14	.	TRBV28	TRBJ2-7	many	CASSLWRTGPEQYF	TGTGCCAGCAGTTTATGGAGGACGGGTCCCGAGCAGTACTTC
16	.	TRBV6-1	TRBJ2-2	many	CASSDPPGGNTGELFF	TGTGCCAGCAGTGACCCCCCTGGGGGGAACACCGGGGAGCTGTTTTTT
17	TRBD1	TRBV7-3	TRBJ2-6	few	CASSLYRGLDGANVLTF	TGTGCCAGCAGCTTGTACAGGGGGCTGGATGGGGCCAACGTCCTGACTTTC
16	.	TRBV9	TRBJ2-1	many	CASSESSGTLYNEQFF	TGTGCCAGCAGCGAGTCGTCCGGGACACTTTACAATGAGCAGTTCTTC
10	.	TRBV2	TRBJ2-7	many	CASTPYEQYF	TGTGCCAGTACCCCCTACGAGCAGTACTTC
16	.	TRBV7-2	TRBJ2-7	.	CASSYPGTQSSYEQYF	TGTGCCAGCAGCTACCCCGGGACTCAGAGCTCCTACGAGCAGTACTTC
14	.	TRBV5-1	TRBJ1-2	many	CASSLSAGNYGYTF	TGCGCCAGCAGCTTGTCTGCAGGGAACTATGGCTACACCTTC
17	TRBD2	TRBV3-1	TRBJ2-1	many	CASSQDLLAGVVNEQFF	TGTGCCAGCAGCCAAGATCTACTAGCGGGAGTGGTCAATGAGCAGTTCTTC
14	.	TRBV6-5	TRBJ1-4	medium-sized	CASRRTATNEKLFF	TGTGCCAGCAGGCGAACCGCAACTAATGAAAAACTGTTTTTT
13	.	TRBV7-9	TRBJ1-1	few	CASSSALNTEAFF	TGTGCCAGCAGTTCCGCTCTGAACACTGAAGCTTTCTTT
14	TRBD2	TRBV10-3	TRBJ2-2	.	CPISSGSGTGELFF	TGTCCCATCAGTAGCGGGAGCGGCACCGGGGAGCTGTTTTTT
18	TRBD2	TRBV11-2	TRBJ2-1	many	CASSLDVSGRFYSNEQFF	TGTGCCAGCAGCTTAGACGTTAGCGGGAGGTTTTATTCCAATGAGCAGTTCTTC
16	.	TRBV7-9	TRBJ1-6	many	CASRLTTGTPGSPLHF	TGTGCCAGCAGGTTAACCACCGGGACCCCTGGCTCACCCCTCCACTTT
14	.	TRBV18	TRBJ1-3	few	CASSPWQIGNTIYF	TGTGCCAGCTCACCATGGCAGATTGGAAACACCATATATTTT
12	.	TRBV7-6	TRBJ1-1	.	CASSWGRTEAFF	TGTGCCAGCAGCTGGGGCAGAACTGAAGCTTTCTTT